These T cell receptor beta chains were read from a single sample in a study of control samples from healthy donors and cancer patients. Libraries were prepared by immunoSEQ multiplex PCR; TCRdb keeps only in-frame clonotypes and omits some of them. The sample lists 150,000 to 200,000 clones; 88% were seen once. Sample: blood. All receptors come from a man aged 18 to 29 in good health. Both conserved end residues are part of each CDR3. D genes are given only for firm matches. Clone size is not always given. Where it is, it says once, few, many or a class for expanded clones.

j_call | v_call | clone_size | d_call | cdr3_aa | cdr3_nt
TRBJ1-2 | TRBV30 | once | . | CAWSVRAGPGYTF | TGTGCCTGGAGTGTACGGGCGGGGCCCGGCTACACCTTC
TRBJ2-1 | TRBV6-2/TRBV6-3 | . | TRBD1 | CASSFAGTGDDEQFF | TGTGCCAGCAGTTTTGCCGGGACAGGGGACGATGAGCAGTTCTTC
TRBJ2-7 | TRBV13 | . | . | CASSNPAGTAGYEQYF | TGTGCCAGCAGCAACCCGGCCGGGACCGCCGGATACGAGCAGTACTTC
TRBJ1-2 | TRBV7-9 | . | . | CASNNSSRTYGYTF | TGTGCCAGCAATAACTCATCGAGGACCTATGGCTACACCTTC
TRBJ1-6 | TRBV6-5 | few | TRBD1 | CASTRDSLNSPLHF | TGTGCCAGCACTAGGGACAGTCTCAATTCACCCCTCCACTTT
TRBJ2-2 | TRBV9 | . | TRBD1 | CASSASTGPNTGELFF | TGTGCCAGCAGCGCGTCGACAGGGCCCAACACCGGGGAGCTGTTTTTT
TRBJ2-7 | TRBV19 | . | . | CASSIYNNEQYF | TGTGCCAGTAGTATCTACAACAACGAGCAGTACTTC
TRBJ2-3 | TRBV5-6 | . | . | CASSLVQAGTDTQYF | TGTGCCAGCAGCTTGGTACAGGCCGGGACGGATACGCAGTATTTT
TRBJ2-7 | TRBV15 | . | TRBD2 | CATSREALAGYEQYF | TGTGCCACCAGCAGAGAAGCACTAGCGGGGTACGAGCAGTACTTC
TRBJ1-5 | TRBV6-2/TRBV6-3 | . | TRBD1 | CASSLGQGDIGNQPQHF | TGTGCCAGCAGCCTGGGACAGGGGGATATTGGCAATCAGCCCCAGCATTTT
TRBJ1-3 | TRBV6-6 | . | . | CASSYPSSGNTIYF | TGTGCCAGCAGTTACCCTAGCTCTGGAAACACCATATATTTT
TRBJ1-5 | TRBV4-1 | . | . | CASSQGDGYSNQPQHF | TGCGCCAGCAGCCAAGGGGACGGATATAGCAATCAGCCCCAGCATTTT
TRBJ1-5 | TRBV9 | . | . | CASSVVRQYSNQPQHF | TGTGCCAGCAGCGTAGTCCGACAGTATAGCAATCAGCCCCAGCATTTT
TRBJ1-2 | TRBV27 | . | TRBD1 | CASSRQGRYGYTF | TGTGCCAGCAGCCGACAGGGGCGGTATGGCTACACCTTC
TRBJ2-3 | TRBV24-1 | . | TRBD1 | CATSDLGNRGQVETQYF | TGTGCCACCAGTGATTTGGGAAACAGGGGCCAGGTCGAAACGCAGTATTTT
TRBJ2-3 | TRBV11-3 | . | . | CASSHKAADTQYF | TGTGCCAGCAGCCACAAAGCAGCAGATACGCAGTATTTT
TRBJ2-7 | TRBV4-3 | . | . | CASSQGLFRYEQYF | TGCGCCAGCAGCCAAGGTCTCTTTAGGTACGAGCAGTACTTC
TRBJ1-2 | TRBV7-9 | . | TRBD1 | CASSLSMDRGLNGYTF | TGTGCCAGCAGCTTATCAATGGACAGGGGGCTAAATGGCTACACCTTC
TRBJ2-3 | TRBV4-3 | . | TRBD2 | CASSQDWGGGTDTQYF | TGCGCCAGCAGCCAAGATTGGGGGGGAGGCACAGATACGCAGTATTTT
TRBJ1-1 | TRBV3-1/TRBV3-2 | . | . | CASSQALAMNTEAFF | TGTGCCAGCAGCCAAGCTCTGGCCATGAACACTGAAGCTTTCTTT
TRBJ2-1 | TRBV9 | . | TRBD2 | CASSETGLAWNEQFF | TGTGCCAGCAGCGAAACGGGACTAGCGTGGAATGAGCAGTTCTTC
TRBJ1-2 | TRBV5-6 | . | . | CASSLQYGYTF | TGTGCCAGCAGCTTGCAGTATGGCTACACCTTC
TRBJ2-1 | TRBV7-9 | . | TRBD2 | CASGGGDEQFF | TGTGCCAGCGGCGGGGGGGATGAGCAGTTCTTC
TRBJ1-1 | TRBV6-2/TRBV6-3 | . | TRBD1 | CASSYSGQATEAFF | TGTGCCAGCAGTTACTCGGGACAGGCCACTGAAGCTTTCTTT
TRBJ2-1 | TRBV19 | . | . | CASRSGNEQFF | TGTGCCAGTAGGTCGGGGAATGAGCAGTTCTTC
TRBJ2-3 | TRBV9 | . | . | CASSDGRTDTQYF | TGTGCCAGCAGCGACGGACGCACAGATACGCAGTATTTT
TRBJ2-7 | TRBV28 | . | . | CASSVSQRYEQYF | TGTGCCAGCTCAGTTTCGCAGCGTTACGAGCAGTACTTC
TRBJ1-4 | TRBV6-5 | . | . | CASNPSGTYNEKLFF | TGTGCCAGCAATCCTTCCGGGACATACAATGAAAAACTGTTTTTT
TRBJ1-1 | TRBV10-3 | . | . | CAISDRRAVRNTEAFF | TGTGCCATCAGTGACAGGAGGGCAGTTAGGAACACTGAAGCTTTCTTT
TRBJ2-7 | TRBV6-1 | once | . | CASSEGTDIEQYF | TGTGCCAGCAGTGAAGGGACAGACATCGAGCAGTACTTC
TRBJ2-6 | TRBV7-6 | . | . | CASSLTGRSGANVLTF | TGTGCCAGCAGCTTAACAGGTCGGAGTGGGGCCAACGTCCTGACTTTC
TRBJ2-1 | TRBV7-2 | once | TRBD1 | CASSLETGAYNEQFF | TGTGCCAGCAGCTTAGAAACAGGGGCCTACAATGAGCAGTTCTTC
TRBJ2-7 | TRBV6-2/TRBV6-3 | . | . | CASSHSVYEQYF | TGTGCCAGCAGCCACAGCGTCTACGAGCAGTACTTC
TRBJ2-3 | TRBV2 | . | . | CASSSWDSGLTDTQYF | TGTGCCAGCAGTTCCTGGGACTCGGGGCTCACAGATACGCAGTATTTT
TRBJ1-5 | TRBV19 | medium-sized | . | CASSIGAYQPQHF | TGTGCCAGTAGTATCGGAGCCTATCAGCCCCAGCATTTT
TRBJ1-4 | TRBV7-6 | few | . | CASSLSGHLFF | TGTGCCAGCAGCTTATCCGGGCACCTGTTTTTT